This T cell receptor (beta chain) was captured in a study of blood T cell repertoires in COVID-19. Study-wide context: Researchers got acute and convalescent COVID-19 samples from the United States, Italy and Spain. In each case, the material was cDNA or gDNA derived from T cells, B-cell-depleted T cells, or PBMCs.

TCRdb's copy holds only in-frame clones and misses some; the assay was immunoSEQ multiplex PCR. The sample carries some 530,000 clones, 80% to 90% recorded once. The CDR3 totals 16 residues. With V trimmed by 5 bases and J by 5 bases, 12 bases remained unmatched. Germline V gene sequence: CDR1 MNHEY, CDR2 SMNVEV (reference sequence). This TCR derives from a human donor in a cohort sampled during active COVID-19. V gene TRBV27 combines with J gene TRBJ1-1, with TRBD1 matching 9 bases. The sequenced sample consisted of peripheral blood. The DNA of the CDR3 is TGTGCCAGCAGTCTCCTACCGGGACAGGGAGTGACTGAAGCTTTCTTT. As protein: CASSLLPGQGVTEAFF.